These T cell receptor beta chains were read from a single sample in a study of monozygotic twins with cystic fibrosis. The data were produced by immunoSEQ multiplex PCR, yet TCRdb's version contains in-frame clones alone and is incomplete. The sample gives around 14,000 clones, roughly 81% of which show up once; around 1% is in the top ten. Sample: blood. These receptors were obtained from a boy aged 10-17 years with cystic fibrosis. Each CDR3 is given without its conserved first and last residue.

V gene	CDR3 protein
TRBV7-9	ASSFPTGHSSYEQY
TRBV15	ATSWRDSYNEQF
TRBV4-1	ASSHRLAGGPGNNEQF
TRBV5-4	ASSFPGQGNYGYT
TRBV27	ASSFLEAHTRNQPQH
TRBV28	ASSKTTGRAEAF
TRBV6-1	ASTDFSTYNEQF
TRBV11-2	ASSGGGGYEQY
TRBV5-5	ASSRGPAGELF
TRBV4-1	ASSQEAFSYEQY
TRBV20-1	IIPGRPTVF
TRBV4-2	ASSQESLKAGGLSSYEQY
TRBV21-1	ASSKDRFTGCDSYEQY
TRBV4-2	ASSQVSISGTDTQY
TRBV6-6	ASSYGGVETRY
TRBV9	ASSETGENTGELF
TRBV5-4	ASSLSQGVGGETQY
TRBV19	ASSSPRTHHRDGYT
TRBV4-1	ASSDGQGSYEQY
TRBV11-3	ASQAGSTGELF
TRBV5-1	ASSPGLAGDLESGELF
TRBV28	ASSPLPPLPH
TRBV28	ASATTGDYYSNQPQH
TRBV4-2	ASSQERSYGTETQY
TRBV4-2	ASSLRDYGYT
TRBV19	ASSIPGTAASYT
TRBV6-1	ASSEVRRRYGYT
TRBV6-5	ASSPLDRVGIGYT
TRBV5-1	ASSLALGLGTDTQY
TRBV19	ASSSPTGQETQY
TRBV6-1	ASSELRALSGYGYT
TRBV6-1	ASSEGSYDTQY
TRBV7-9	ASSLSGGTDTQY
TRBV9	ASSARGGRGITDTQY
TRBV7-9	ASSRGLAGGNTQY
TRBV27	ASSWRRVSYEQY
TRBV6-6	ASSHLGAGANVLT
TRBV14	ASSPFPGLTDTQY
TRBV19	ASSITPDSGNTIY
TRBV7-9	ASSLTGEQY
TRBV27	ASTEIGGHLRSPLH
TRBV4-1	ASSQFIATTGELF
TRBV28	ASSNISPGRGYT
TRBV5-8	ASSLVGGRGEKLF
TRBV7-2	ASSLGRAGPHT
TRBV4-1	ASSLGPEGEQF
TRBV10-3	AISVSRGDDTEAF
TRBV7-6	ASSARTGGDNSPLH
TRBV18	ASSPWSRLNEQF
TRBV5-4	ASSFGSRDGNSYEQY
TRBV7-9	ASSSRLENIQY
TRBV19	ASSPGVRETQY
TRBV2	ASMLQGAEQY